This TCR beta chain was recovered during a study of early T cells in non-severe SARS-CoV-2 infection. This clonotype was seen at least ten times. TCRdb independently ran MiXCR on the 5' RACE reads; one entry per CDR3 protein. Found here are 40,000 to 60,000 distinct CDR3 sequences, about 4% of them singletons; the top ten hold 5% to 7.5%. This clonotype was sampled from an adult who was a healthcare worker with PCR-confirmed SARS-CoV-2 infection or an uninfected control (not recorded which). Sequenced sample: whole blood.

The CDR3 DNA reads as TGTGCCAGCTCACCAACCGGGCTCTCTGGGGCCAACGTCCTGACTTTC. Translation gives CASSPTGLSGANVLTF. The chain carries TRBV18 and TRBJ2-6; no clear D. Trimming removed 2 bases from V and 0 bases from J, with 8 bases in between. The CDR3 extends over 16 amino acids. CDR1 KGHSH and CDR2 LQKENI come from the germline V gene.